Below, 24 T cell receptor beta chains from the same sample are listed, as sequenced in a study of memory CD4+ T cells and cytomegalovirus serostatus. The assay was immunoSEQ multiplex PCR, and TCRdb's table has in-frame clones only and misses some. The sample shows about 25,000 clones, about 80% of them seen only once. The sort gate was single viable CD3+CD4+CD8-CD45RO+ cells for memory CD4+ T cells. The sequencing sample was made of memory CD4+ T cells from blood. The receptors here all came from an adult in good health and CMV-seronegative.

This sequence joins TRBV6-5 and TRBJ2-3; 7 nucleotides agree with TRBD1. Trimming at V came to 8 bases and at J to 4 bases, leaving 6 bases not matched to a gene. The CDR3 sequence is 13 residues long. From germline, CDR1 is MNHEY and CDR2 SVGAGI. CDR3 in DNA: TGTGCCAGCGCGGACAGGCGGGCAGATACGCAGTATTTT. Its protein is CASADRRADTQYF.

The chain combines TRBV27 with TRBJ2-2; 14 bases are a match to TRBD2. CDR1 is MNHEY, CDR2 SMNVEV, per germline (reference sequence). V was pared by 3 bases and J by 7 bases, with 10 bases of the junction left unmatched. The CDR3 consists of 18 residues. This chain's CDR3 is CASSFHGLAGGSDGELFF. CDR3 DNA: TGTGCCAGCAGTTTCCACGGACTAGCGGGGGGCTCGGACGGGGAGCTGTTTTTT.

V gene TRBV4-3 combines with J gene TRBJ2-1; 10 bases agree with TRBD2. The V gene's germline CDR1 is LGHNA and CDR2 YSLEER. V gave up 2 bases and J gave up 7 bases; unmatched junction bases: 5. The CDR3 runs 15 residues. CDR3 in DNA: TGCGCCAGCAGCCAACCTAGCGGGGGTGTAAATGAGCAGTTCTTC. Protein sequence: CASSQPSGGVNEQFF.

The rearrangement uses TRBV5-1 and TRBJ2-7; the D is unclear. CDR3 length: 12 residues. Germline values: CDR1 SGHRS, CDR2 YFSETQ. Trimming left V 1 base short and J 3 bases short, with 5 bases between. CDR3 loop: CASSLIDYEQYF. The CDR3 DNA follows: TGCGCCAGCAGCTTGATAGACTACGAGCAGTACTTC.

The chain couples TRBV28 to TRBJ1-1; D is ambiguous. CDR3 length: 16 residues. Trimming took off 5 bases at V and 0 bases at J, with 16 bases between the two ends. Germline V CDR1 and CDR2: MDHEN, SYDVKM. The CDR3 region has the DNA TGTGCCAGCAGTGGCCGGGGTAGTAGGATGAACACTGAAGCTTTCTTT. The encoded protein is CASSGRGSRMNTEAFF.

The rearrangement links TRBV29-1 to TRBJ2-7; D is unresolved. Germline V gene lookup returns CDR1 SQVTM and CDR2 ANQGSEA. V lost 6 bases to trimming and J lost 6 bases, with 9 bases between them. The CDR3 runs 10 residues. Written as DNA, the CDR3 is TGCAGCGTCGGGTTGGCCGAGCAGTACTTC. Amino acids: CSVGLAEQYF.

The chain is built from TRBV7-9 and TRBJ1-2; tentatively, D is TRBD1 (5 bases). The germline gives CDR1 SEHNR, CDR2 FQNEAQ (reference sequence). The CDR3 extends over 15 amino acids. Trimming shortened V by 1 base and J by 3 bases, and 12 bases separated the two germline ends. CDR3 sequence reads: CASSLGGTGDYGYTF. The DNA of the CDR3 is TGTGCCAGCAGCTTAGGTGGGACCGGGGACTATGGCTACACCTTC.

The chain employs TRBV7-3 and TRBJ2-7; D tentatively fits TRBD1 or TRBD2 (5 bases each). This CDR3 contains 12 residues. CDR1 is SGHTA, CDR2 FQGTGA, per germline. V lost 2 bases to trimming and J lost 7 bases, with 9 bases between them. The CDR3 DNA sequence: TGTGCCAGCAGCTTAGGGGGAAGTGAGCAGTACTTC. Encoded protein: CASSLGGSEQYF.

The J gene is TRBJ2-1, the V gene TRBV14, with unresolved D. V was clipped by 7 bases and J by 5 bases, with 12 bases between them. The CDR3 totals 13 residues. Germline CDR1 and CDR2: SGHDN and FVKESK. The DNA of the CDR3 is TGTGCCAGCACCCCTCCCGGTAACAATGAGCAGTTCTTC. This translates into CASTPPGNNEQFF.

The gene calls are TRBV28 and TRBJ2-1; 11 nucleotides agree with TRBD2. CDR3 length: 14 residues. The J segment lost 3 bases and the V segment lost 5 bases, leaving 0 bases of the junction unmatched. Germline CDR1 is MDHEN and CDR2 is SYDVKM. CDR3 nucleotides: TGTGCCAGCAGTGGGACTAGCGGCTACAATGAGCAGTTCTTC. It encodes CASSGTSGYNEQFF. Full variable domain (rest looked up from reference TRBV28 and TRBJ2-1): DVKVTQSSRYLVKRTGEKVFLECVQDMDHENMFWYRQDPGLGLRLIYFSYDVKMKEKGDIPEGYSVSREKKERFSLILESASTNQTSMYLCASSGTSGYNEQFFGPGTRLTVL.

The chain has TRBV19 and TRBJ1-5; D is undetermined. Germline V lookup: CDR1 LNHDA, CDR2 SQIVND (reference sequence). V lost 8 bases and J 1 base, leaving 12 bases between the germline ends. The CDR3 contains 14 residues. This CDR3 reads CASRNWESNQPQHF. DNA for the CDR3: TGTGCCAGTCGAAACTGGGAAAGCAATCAGCCCCAGCATTTT. The full variable domain, in which reference TRBV19 and TRBJ1-5 provide the parts outside the CDR3, is DGGITQSPKYLFRKEGQNVTLSCEQNLNHDAMYWYRQDPGQGLRLIYYSQIVNDFQKGDIAEGYSVSREKKESFPLTVTSAQKNPTAFYLCASRNWESNQPQHFGDGTRLSIL.

By its share, this clone is medium-sized. The chain uses TRBV6-6 and TRBJ1-5; unclear D gene. This CDR3 contains 11 residues. CDR1 MNHNY and CDR2 SVGAGI come from the germline V gene (reference sequence). Trimming left V 2 bases short and J 4 bases short, with 0 bases between. CDR3 residues: CASSYNQPQHF. The DNA for the CDR3 is TGTGCCAGCAGTTACAATCAGCCCCAGCATTTT.

This chain links TRBV5-1 with TRBJ2-5, with 7 nucleotides matching TRBD1. J was trimmed by 1 base and V by 3 bases; bases with no gene match: 3. Germline-derived CDR1 and CDR2 are SGHRS and YFSETQ. There are 14 residues in the CDR3. The DNA of the CDR3 is TGCGCCAGCAGCTCGACAGGGACCCAAGAGACCCAGTACTTC. Its protein is CASSSTGTQETQYF.

Only a few counts were recorded for this clone. This rearrangement joins TRBV11-1 to TRBJ1-1; D call uncertain. V gave up 6 bases and J gave up 0 bases, with 14 bases separating them. The CDR3 extends over 15 amino acids. Germline values: CDR1 SGHAT, CDR2 FQDESV (reference sequence). CDR3 protein: CASRFSYFMNTEAFF. CDR3 sequence (DNA): TGTGCCAGCAGATTCTCATACTTCATGAACACTGAAGCTTTCTTT.

The chain uses TRBV7-2 and TRBJ1-5, with D possibly matching TRBD1 (5 bases). The CDR3 is made up of 15 amino acids. The germline CDR1 and CDR2 sequences are SGHTA and FQGNSA. Trimming removed 1 base at V and 3 bases at J, with 10 bases between. The CDR3 region has the DNA TGTGCCAGCAGCTTAGGGCCAGGGTCCAATCAGCCCCAGCATTTT. Translated: CASSLGPGSNQPQHF.

The V and J genes are TRBV6-5 and TRBJ2-3; the D call may be TRBD1 or TRBD2 (6 bases each). The germline V gene encodes CDR1 MNHEY and CDR2 SVGAGI. Trimming left V 8 bases short and J 3 bases short, with 12 bases between. The length of the CDR3 is 13 residues. Written as DNA, the CDR3 is TGTGCCAGCGGGGGGCGTACTACAGATACGCAGTATTTT. Translated, it gives CASGGRTTDTQYF.

This clone was observed a single time. The chain uses TRBV19 and TRBJ1-2; TRBD1 matches 7 bases. The length of the CDR3 is 15 residues. The junction had 8 bases not matched to a gene; V was cut back by 0 bases and J by 7 bases. CDR1 and CDR2 (germline): LNHDA, SQIVND (reference sequence). CDR3 region: CASSIDSGTVLGYTF. The CDR3 DNA reads as TGTGCCAGTAGTATAGATTCCGGGACAGTACTTGGCTACACCTTC.

This clone was seen just once. This chain joins TRBV28 and TRBJ2-7; D unclear. Germline CDR1 MDHEN, CDR2 SYDVKM. V was trimmed by 8 bases and J by 0 bases, leaving 11 bases between them. The CDR3 is made up of 13 amino acids. The CDR3: CASLQISSYEQYF. As DNA, the CDR3 is TGTGCCAGCCTCCAGATTAGCTCCTACGAGCAGTACTTC.

The chain links TRBV7-9 to TRBJ1-2; 9 nucleotides line up with TRBD1. Unmatched junction bases numbered 11, after V lost 5 bases and J lost 7 bases. Germline assignment: CDR1 SEHNR and CDR2 FQNEAQ (reference sequence). This CDR3 contains 15 residues. CDR3 protein: CASSPNGQGSAGYTF. DNA of the CDR3: TGTGCCAGCAGCCCTAACGGACAGGGGTCGGCTGGCTACACCTTC.

J is TRBJ2-3 and V is TRBV7-2, with TRBD2 matching 9 bases. The CDR3 consists of 15 residues. Germline CDR1 and CDR2: SGHTA and FQGNSA. Trimming took 5 bases from V and 0 from J; bases not matched to a gene: 3. CDR3 sequence: CASSPRGGSTDTQYF. Here the CDR3 DNA reads TGTGCCAGCAGCCCGCGGGGGGGAAGCACAGATACGCAGTATTTT. Variable domain in full (rest from reference TRBV7-2 and TRBJ2-3): GAGVSQSPSNKVTEKGKDVELRCDPISGHTALYWYRQSLGQGLEFLIYFQGNSAPDKSGLPSDRFSAERTGGSVSTLTIQRTQQEDSAVYLCASSPRGGSTDTQYFGPGTRLTVL.

This chain connects TRBV7-9 to TRBJ2-1; possible D gene TRBD2, 5 bases. Germline V lookup: CDR1 SEHNR, CDR2 FQNEAQ (reference sequence). V lost 5 bases, J lost 0 bases, and 17 bases lay in between. The CDR3 totals 17 residues. The CDR3 region is CASSPAPSAGSYNEQFF. In DNA form, the CDR3 reads TGTGCCAGCAGCCCCGCACCCTCGGCGGGCTCCTACAATGAGCAGTTCTTC.

This rearrangement joins TRBV5-1 to TRBJ2-2; 12 nucleotides line up with TRBD2. The CDR3 contains 16 residues. V lost 4 bases to trimming and J lost 4 bases; unmatched junction nucleotides: 5. CDR1 is SGHRS, CDR2 YFSETQ, per germline. CDR3 DNA sequence: TGCGCCAGCAGCGGAACTAGCGGGGGGCCCACCGGGGAGCTGTTTTTT. Translating gives CASSGTSGGPTGELFF.

This sequence joins TRBV7-9 and TRBJ2-5, with D possibly being TRBD1 (6 bases). CDR3 length: 15 residues. CDR1 SEHNR and CDR2 FQNEAQ come from the germline V gene (reference sequence). V lost 1 base, J lost 6 bases, and 15 bases lay in between. CDR3 DNA sequence: TGTGCCAGCAGCTTAGGGCAGGGGATCGTGAAGACCCAGTACTTC. As protein: CASSLGQGIVKTQYF.

This clone showed up just once. The CDR3 DNA is TGTGCCAGCAGCTCAACCATACAGGTGAACACTGAAGCTTTCTTT. Protein product: CASSSTIQVNTEAFF. The rearrangement links TRBV7-8 to TRBJ1-1; the D gene is possibly TRBD1 (5 bases). Trimming shortened V by 4 bases and J by 0 bases, and 12 bases separated the two germline ends. The CDR3 is made up of 15 amino acids. CDR1 is SGHVS, CDR2 FQNEAQ, per germline.